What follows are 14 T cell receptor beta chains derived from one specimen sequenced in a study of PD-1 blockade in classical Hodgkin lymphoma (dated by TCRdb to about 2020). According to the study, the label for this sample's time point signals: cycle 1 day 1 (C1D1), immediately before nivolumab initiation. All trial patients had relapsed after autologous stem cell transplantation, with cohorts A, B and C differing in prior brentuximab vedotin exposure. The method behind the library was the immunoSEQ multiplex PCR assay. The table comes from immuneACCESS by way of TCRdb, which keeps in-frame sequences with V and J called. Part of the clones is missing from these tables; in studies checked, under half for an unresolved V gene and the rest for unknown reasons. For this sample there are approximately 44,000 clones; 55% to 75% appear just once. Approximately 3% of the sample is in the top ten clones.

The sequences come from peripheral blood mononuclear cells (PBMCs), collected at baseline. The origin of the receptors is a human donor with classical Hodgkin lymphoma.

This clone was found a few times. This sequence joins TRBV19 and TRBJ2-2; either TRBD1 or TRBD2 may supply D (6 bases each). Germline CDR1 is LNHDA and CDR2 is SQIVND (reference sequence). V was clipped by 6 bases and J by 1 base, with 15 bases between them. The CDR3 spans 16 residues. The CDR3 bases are TGTGCCAGTAGAAAAGGGGGAGGCCGGAACACCGGGGAGCTGTTTTTT. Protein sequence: CASRKGGGRNTGELFF.

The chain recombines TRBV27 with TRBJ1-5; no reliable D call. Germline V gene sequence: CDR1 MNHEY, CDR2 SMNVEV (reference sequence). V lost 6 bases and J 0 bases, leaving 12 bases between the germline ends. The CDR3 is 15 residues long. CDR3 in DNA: TGTGCCAGCAGCCGGGCAGCGTATAGCAATCAGCCCCAGCATTTT. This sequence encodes CASSRAAYSNQPQHF.

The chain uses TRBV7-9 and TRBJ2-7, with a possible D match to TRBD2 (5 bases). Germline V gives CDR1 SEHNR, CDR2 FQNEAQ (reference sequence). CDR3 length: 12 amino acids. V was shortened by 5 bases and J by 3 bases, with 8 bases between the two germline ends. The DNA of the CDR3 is TGTGCCAGCAGCCCAAGCGGCTACGAGCAGTACTTC. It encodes CASSPSGYEQYF.

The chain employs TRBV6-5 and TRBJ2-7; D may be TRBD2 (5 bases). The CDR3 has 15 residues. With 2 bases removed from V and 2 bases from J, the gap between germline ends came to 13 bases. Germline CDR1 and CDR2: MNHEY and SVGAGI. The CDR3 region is CASSYGEGLAYEQYF. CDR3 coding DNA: TGTGCCAGCAGTTACGGAGAGGGCCTCGCCTACGAGCAGTACTTC.

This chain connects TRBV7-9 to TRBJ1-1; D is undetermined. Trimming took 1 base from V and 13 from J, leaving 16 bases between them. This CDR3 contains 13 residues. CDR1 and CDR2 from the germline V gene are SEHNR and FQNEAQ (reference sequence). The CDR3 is CASSLELNPPVFF. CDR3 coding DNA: TGTGCCAGCAGCTTAGAGCTTAACCCCCCAGTTTTCTTT.

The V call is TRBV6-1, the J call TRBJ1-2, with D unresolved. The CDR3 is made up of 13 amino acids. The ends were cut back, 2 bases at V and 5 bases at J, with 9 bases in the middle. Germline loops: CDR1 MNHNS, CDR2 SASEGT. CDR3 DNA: TGTGCCAGCAGTGAAAGACCTTTATATGGCTACACCTTC. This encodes CASSERPLYGYTF.

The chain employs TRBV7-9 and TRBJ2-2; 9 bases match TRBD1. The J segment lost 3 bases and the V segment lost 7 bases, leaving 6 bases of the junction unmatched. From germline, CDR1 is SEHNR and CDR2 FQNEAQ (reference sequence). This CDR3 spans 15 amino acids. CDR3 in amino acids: CASTAGTGYTGELFF. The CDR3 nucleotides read TGTGCCAGCACCGCCGGGACAGGGTACACCGGGGAGCTGTTTTTT.

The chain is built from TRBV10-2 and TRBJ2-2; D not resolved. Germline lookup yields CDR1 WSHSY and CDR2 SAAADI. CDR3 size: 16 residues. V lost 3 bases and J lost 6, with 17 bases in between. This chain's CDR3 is CASSELGPQLSGELFF. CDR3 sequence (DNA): TGCGCCAGCAGTGAATTAGGGCCTCAGTTGTCCGGGGAGCTGTTTTTT.

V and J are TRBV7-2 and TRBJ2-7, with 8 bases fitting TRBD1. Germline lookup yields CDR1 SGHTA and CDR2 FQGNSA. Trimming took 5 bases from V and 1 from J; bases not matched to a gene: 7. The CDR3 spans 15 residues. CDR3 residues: CASSPGQVGSYEQYF. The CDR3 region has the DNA TGTGCCAGCAGCCCGGGACAGGTAGGGTCCTACGAGCAGTACTTC.

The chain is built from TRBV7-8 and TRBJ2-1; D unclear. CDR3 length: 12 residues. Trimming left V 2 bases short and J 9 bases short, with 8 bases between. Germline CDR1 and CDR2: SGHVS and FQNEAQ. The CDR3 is CASSLQPGEQFF. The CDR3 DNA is TGTGCCAGCAGCTTACAACCTGGTGAGCAGTTCTTC.

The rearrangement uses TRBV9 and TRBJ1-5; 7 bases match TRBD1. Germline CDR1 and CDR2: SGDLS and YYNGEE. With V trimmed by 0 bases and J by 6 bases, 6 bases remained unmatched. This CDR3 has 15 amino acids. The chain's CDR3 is CASSVGGGAGQPQHF. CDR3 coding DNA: TGTGCCAGCAGCGTAGGAGGGGGCGCGGGTCAGCCCCAGCATTTT.

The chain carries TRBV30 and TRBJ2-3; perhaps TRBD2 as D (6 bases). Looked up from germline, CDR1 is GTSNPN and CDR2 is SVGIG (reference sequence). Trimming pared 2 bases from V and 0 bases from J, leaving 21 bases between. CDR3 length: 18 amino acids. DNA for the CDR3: TGTGCCTGGAGTTCTGAGAGCGCGGGACCCATTAGCACAGATACGCAGTATTTT. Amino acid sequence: CAWSSESAGPISTDTQYF. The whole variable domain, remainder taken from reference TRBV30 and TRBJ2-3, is SQTIHQWPATLVQPVGSPLSLECTVEGTSNPNLYWYRQAAGRGLQLLFYSVGIGQISSEVPQNLSASRPQDRQFILSSKKLLLSDSGFYLCAWSSESAGPISTDTQYFGPGTRLTVL.

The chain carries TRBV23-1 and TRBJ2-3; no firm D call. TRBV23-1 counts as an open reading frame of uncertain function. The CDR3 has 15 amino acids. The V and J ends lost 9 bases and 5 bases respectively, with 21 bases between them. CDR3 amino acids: CARNRLVPLLDTQYF. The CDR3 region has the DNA TGCGCCAGGAATCGTCTAGTTCCCCTTCTAGATACGCAGTATTTT.

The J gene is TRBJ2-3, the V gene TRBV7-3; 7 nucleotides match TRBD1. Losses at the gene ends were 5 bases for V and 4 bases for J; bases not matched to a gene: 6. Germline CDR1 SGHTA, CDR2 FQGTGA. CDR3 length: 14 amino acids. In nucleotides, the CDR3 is TGTGCCAGCAGCCCACAGACAGGGCCAGATACGCAGTATTTT. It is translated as CASSPQTGPDTQYF.